This TCR beta chain was profiled in a study of control samples from healthy donors and cancer patients. The assay was immunoSEQ multiplex PCR, and TCRdb's table has in-frame clones only and misses some. In the table there are around 93,000 clones, just over 85% of which are singletons. Germline V gene sequence: CDR1 SGHKS, CDR2 YYEKEE (reference sequence). Germline trimming cut 0 bases from V and 4 bases from J; bases unmatched to any gene: 3. The CDR3 contains 15 residues. The receptor's source is a man aged 30-40 years in good health. Sequencing was performed on blood. The genes are TRBV5-5 and TRBJ2-7, with 11 bases that match TRBD2. The CDR3 here is CASSLASGRFYEQYF. CDR3 DNA: TGTGCCAGCAGCTTGGCTAGCGGGAGGTTTTACGAGCAGTACTTC.